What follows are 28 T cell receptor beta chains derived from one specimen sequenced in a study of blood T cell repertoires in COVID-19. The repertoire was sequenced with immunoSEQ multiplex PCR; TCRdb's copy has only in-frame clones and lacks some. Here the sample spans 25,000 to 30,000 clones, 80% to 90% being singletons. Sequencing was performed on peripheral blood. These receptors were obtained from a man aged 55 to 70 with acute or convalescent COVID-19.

CDR3 region: CASSFRSDRASYGYTF. The DNA of the CDR3 is TGTGCCAGCAGTTTCCGTTCCGACAGGGCTTCCTATGGCTACACCTTC. The chain joins TRBV27 to TRBJ1-2; 7 bases map to TRBD1. Germline CDR1 and CDR2: MNHEY and SMNVEV (reference sequence). CDR3 length: 16 residues. V lost 3 bases, J lost 4 bases, and 11 bases stayed unmatched.

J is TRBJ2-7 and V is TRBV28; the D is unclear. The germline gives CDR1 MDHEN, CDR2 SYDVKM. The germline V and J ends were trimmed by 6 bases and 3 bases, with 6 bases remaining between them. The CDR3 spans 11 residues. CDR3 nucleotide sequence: TGTGCCAGCAGCATAGTCTACGAGCAGTACTTC. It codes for CASSIVYEQYF.

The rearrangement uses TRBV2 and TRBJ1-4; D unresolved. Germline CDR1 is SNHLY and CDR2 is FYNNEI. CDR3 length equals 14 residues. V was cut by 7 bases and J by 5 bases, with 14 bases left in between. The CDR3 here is CASKRALLNEKLFF. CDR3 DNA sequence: TGTGCCAGCAAGAGGGCGCTGCTAAATGAAAAACTGTTTTTT.

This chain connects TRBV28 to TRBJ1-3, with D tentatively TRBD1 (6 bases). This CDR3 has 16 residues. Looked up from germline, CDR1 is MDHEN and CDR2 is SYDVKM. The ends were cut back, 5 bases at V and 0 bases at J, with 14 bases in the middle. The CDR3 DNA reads TGTGCCAGCAGTCCCTCGGGACACCTCTCTGGAAACACCATATATTTT. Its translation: CASSPSGHLSGNTIYF.

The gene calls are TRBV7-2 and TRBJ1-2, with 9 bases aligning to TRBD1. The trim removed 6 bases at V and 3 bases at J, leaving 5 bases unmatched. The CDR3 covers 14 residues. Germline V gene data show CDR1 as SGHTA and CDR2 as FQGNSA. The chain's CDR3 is CASRSQGADYGYTF. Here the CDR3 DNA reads TGTGCCAGCAGGTCACAGGGGGCAGACTATGGCTACACCTTC.

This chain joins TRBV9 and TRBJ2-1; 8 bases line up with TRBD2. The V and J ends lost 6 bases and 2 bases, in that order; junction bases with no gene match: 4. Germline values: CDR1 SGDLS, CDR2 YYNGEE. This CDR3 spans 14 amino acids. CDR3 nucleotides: TGTGCCAGCAATAGCGGGATCGCCTACAATGAGCAGTTCTTC. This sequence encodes CASNSGIAYNEQFF. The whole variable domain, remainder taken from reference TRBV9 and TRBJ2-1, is DSGVTQTPKHLITATGQRVTLRCSPRSGDLSVYWYQQSLDQGLQFLIQYYNGEERAKGNILERFSAQQFPDLHSELNLSSLELGDSALYFCASNSGIAYNEQFFGPGTRLTVL.

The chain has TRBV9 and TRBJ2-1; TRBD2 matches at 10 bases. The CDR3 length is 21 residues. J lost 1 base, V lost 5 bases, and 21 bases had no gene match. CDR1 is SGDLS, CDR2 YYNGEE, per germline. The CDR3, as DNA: TGTGCCAGCAGTGCTTCTGTCGGGGGGCTAGCGGGAGAGGGGTCCTACAATGAGCAGTTCTTC. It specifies CASSASVGGLAGEGSYNEQFF.

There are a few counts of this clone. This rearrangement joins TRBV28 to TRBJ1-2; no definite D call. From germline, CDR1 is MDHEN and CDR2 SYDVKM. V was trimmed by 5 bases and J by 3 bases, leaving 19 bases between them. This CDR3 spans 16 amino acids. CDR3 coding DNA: TGTGCCAGCAGTCCCCACGCCCCCGGTAATTACTATGGCTACACCTTC. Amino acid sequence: CASSPHAPGNYYGYTF.

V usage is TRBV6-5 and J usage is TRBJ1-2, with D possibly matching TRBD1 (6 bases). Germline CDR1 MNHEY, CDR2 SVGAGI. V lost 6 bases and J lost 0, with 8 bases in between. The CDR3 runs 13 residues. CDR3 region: CASRPGANYGYTF. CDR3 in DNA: TGTGCCAGCAGGCCAGGGGCTAACTATGGCTACACCTTC.

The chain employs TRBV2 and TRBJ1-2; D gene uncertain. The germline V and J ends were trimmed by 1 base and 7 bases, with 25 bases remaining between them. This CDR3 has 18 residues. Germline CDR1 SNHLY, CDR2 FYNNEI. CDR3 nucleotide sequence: TGTGCCAGCAGTGAAGTTTGGGCCAAGTTCGACCGCTCGAGTGGCTACACCTTC. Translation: CASSEVWAKFDRSSGYTF.

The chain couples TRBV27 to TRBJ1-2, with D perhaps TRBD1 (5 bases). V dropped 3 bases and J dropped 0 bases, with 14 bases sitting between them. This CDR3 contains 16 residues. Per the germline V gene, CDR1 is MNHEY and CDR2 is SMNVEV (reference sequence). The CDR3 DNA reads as TGTGCCAGCAGTTTGCGGGGACTCAATTCTAACTATGGCTACACCTTC. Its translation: CASSLRGLNSNYGYTF.

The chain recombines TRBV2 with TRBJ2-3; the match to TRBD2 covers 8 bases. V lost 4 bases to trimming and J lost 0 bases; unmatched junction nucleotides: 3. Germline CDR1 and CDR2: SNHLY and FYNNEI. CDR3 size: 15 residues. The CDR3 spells CASSVGGASTDTQYF. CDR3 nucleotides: TGTGCCAGCAGTGTCGGGGGGGCCAGCACAGATACGCAGTATTTT.

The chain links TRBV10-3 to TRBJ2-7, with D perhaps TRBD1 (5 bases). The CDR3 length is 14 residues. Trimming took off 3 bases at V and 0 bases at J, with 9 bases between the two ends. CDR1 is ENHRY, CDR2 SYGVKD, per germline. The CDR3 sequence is CAISEGDSSYEQYF. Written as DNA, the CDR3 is TGTGCCATCAGTGAAGGAGACAGCTCCTACGAGCAGTACTTC.

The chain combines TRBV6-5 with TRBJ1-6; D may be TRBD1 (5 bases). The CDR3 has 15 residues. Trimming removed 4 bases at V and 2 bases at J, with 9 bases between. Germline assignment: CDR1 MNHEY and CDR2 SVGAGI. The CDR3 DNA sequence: TGTGCCAGCAGTTCCAGGGTACCCTATAATTCACCCCTCCACTTT. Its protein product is CASSSRVPYNSPLHF.

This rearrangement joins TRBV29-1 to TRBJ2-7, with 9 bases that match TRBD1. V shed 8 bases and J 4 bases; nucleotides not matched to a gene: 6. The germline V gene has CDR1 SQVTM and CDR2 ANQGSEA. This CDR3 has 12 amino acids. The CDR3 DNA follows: TGCAGCATAGGACAGGGGACTTACGAGCAGTACTTC. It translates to CSIGQGTYEQYF.

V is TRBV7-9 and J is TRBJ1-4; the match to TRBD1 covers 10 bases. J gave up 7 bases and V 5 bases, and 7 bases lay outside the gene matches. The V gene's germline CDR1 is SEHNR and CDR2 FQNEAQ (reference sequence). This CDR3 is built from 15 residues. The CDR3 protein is CASSNPGTGVEKLFF. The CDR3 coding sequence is TGTGCCAGCAGCAACCCCGGGACAGGGGTTGAAAAACTGTTTTTT.

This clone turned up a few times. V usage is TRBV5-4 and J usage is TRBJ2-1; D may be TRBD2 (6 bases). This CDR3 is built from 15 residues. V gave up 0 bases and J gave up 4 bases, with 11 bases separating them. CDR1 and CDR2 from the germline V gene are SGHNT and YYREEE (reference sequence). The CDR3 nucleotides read TGTGCCAGCAGCTTGGTAGGCGGGGCTTACAATGAGCAGTTCTTC. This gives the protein CASSLVGGAYNEQFF.

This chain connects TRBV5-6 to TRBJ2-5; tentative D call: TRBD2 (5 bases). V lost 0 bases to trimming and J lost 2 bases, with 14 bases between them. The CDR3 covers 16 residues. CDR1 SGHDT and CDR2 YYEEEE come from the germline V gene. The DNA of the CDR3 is TGTGCCAGCAGCTTGGTTGGAGGCCATGAGCAAGAGACCCAGTACTTC. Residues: CASSLVGGHEQETQYF. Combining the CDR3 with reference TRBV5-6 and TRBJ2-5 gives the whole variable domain DAGVTQSPTHLIKTRGQQVTLRCSPKSGHDTVSWYQQALGQGPQFIFQYYEEEERQRGNFPDRFSGHQFPNYSSELNVNALLLGDSALYLCASSLVGGHEQETQYFGPGTRLLVL.

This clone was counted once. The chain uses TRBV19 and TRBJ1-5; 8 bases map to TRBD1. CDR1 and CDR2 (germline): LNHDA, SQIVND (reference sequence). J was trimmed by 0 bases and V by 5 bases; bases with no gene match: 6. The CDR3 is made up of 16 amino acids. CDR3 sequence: CASSLWTGNSNQPQHF. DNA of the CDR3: TGTGCCAGTAGTCTCTGGACAGGGAATAGCAATCAGCCCCAGCATTTT.

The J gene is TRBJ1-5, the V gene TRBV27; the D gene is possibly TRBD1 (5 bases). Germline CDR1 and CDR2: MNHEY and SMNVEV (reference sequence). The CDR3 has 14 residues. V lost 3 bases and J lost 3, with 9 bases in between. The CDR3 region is CASSLGGSNQPQHF. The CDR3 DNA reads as TGTGCCAGCAGTTTGGGGGGGTCCAATCAGCCCCAGCATTTT.

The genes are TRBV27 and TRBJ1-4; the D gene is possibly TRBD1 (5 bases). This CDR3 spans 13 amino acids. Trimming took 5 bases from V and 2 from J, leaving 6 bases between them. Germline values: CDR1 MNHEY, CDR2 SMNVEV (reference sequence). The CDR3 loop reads CASSTGTNEKLFF. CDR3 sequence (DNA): TGTGCCAGCAGTACAGGCACTAATGAAAAACTGTTTTTT. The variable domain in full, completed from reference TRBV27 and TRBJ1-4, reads EAQVTQNPRYLITVTGKKLTVTCSQNMNHEYMSWYRQDPGLGLRQIYYSMNVEVTDKGDVPEGYKVSRKEKRNFPLILESPSPNQTSLYFCASSTGTNEKLFFGSGTQLSVL.

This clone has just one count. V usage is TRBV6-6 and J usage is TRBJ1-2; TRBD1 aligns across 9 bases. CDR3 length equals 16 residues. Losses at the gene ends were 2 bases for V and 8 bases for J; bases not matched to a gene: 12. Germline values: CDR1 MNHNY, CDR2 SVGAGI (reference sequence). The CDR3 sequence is CASSYPEGQGTRGYTF. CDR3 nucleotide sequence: TGTGCCAGCAGTTACCCAGAAGGACAGGGGACGCGGGGCTACACCTTC.

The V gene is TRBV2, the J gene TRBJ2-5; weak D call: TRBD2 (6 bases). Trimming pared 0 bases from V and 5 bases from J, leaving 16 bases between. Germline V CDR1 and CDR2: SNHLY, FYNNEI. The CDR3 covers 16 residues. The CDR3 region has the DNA TGTGCCAGCAGTGAAGCGACCTCACCGGGAGTGGAGACCCAGTACTTC. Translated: CASSEATSPGVETQYF.

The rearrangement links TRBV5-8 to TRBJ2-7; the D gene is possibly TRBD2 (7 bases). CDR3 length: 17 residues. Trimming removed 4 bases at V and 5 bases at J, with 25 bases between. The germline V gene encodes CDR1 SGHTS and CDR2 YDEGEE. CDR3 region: CASSPALRGGPSDEQYF. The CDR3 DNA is TGTGCCAGCAGCCCTGCCCTTAGGGGGGGGCCTTCGGACGAGCAGTACTTC.

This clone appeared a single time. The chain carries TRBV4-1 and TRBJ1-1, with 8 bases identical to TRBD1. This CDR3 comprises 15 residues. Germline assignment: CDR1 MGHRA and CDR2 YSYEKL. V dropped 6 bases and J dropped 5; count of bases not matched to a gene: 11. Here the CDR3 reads CASSPRDRGNTEAFF. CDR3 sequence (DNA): TGCGCCAGCAGTCCCAGAGACAGGGGTAATACTGAAGCTTTCTTT.

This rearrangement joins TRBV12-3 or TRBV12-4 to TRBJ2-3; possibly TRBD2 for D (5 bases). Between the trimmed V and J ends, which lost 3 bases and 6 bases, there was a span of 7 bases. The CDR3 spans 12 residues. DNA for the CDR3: TGTGCCAGCAGTTTCCGGGGTGATACGCAGTATTTT. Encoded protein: CASSFRGDTQYF.

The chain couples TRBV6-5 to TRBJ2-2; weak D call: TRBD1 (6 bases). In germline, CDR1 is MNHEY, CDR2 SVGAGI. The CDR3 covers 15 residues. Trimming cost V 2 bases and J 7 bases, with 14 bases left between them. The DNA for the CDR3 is TGTGCCAGCAGTTACACACAGGGATCCGTCGGGGAGCTGTTTTTT. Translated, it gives CASSYTQGSVGELFF.

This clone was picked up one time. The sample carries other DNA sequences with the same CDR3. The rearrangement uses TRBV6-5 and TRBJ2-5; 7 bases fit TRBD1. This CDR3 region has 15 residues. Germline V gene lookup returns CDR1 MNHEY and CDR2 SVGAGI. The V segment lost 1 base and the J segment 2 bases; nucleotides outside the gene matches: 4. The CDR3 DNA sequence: TGTGCCAGCAGTTACTTGGGGACAGCACAAGAGACCCAGTACTTC. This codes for CASSYLGTAQETQYF.